The 25 T cell receptor beta chains presented below share a single source sample, sequenced in a study of blood T cells in healthy people across ages. The second PCR ran roughly 7 to 12 cycles with a sample-barcoded 5' primer and J-beta primers. TCRdb independently ran MiXCR on the 5' RACE reads; one entry per CDR3 protein. This sample has 1.5 million to 2 million distinct CDR3 sequences; roughly 27% occur once, and the top ten carry 6.5% to 8.5%. The sequenced sample was blood. The receptors originated from a woman in her thirties in good health.

This clonotype has more than one count but fewer than ten. The rearrangement uses TRBV20-1 and TRBJ1-4, with unresolved D. The CDR3 has 12 residues. Germline values: CDR1 DFQATT, CDR2 SNEGSKA (reference sequence). V gave up 6 bases and J gave up 8 bases, with 13 bases separating them. The CDR3 DNA is TGCAGTGCCAGAAGGAAGCAGGAAAAACTGTTTTTT. This sequence encodes CSARRKQEKLFF.

As to this clonotype: A single base separates this from a much larger clone, so it may be a read error. The chain is built from TRBV7-2 and TRBJ2-7; D is unresolved. The J call may be in error: the DNA end matches TRBJ2-4 better. Germline lookup yields CDR1 SGHTA and CDR2 FQGNSA. The CDR3 has 13 residues. CDR3 coding DNA: TGTGCCAGCAGCACGTCGAGTGCGAACATTCAGTACTTC. It specifies CASSTSSANIQYF.

CDR3 in amino acids: CASSLGFGYSSEQYF. The CDR3 DNA is TGTGCCAGCAGCTTGGGATTCGGCTACTCAAGCGAGCAGTACTTC. The genes are TRBV5-6 and TRBJ2-7, with D unclear. CDR1 and CDR2 (germline): SGHDT, YYEEEE. This CDR3 is 15 amino acids long. Deletions cut 0 bases from V and 6 bases from J, with 16 bases between.

This clonotype showed up just a few times. CDR3 residues: CASNRPDAGDGYTF. The CDR3 nucleotides are TGTGCCAGCAATCGACCAGACGCCGGAGATGGCTACACCTTC. V gene TRBV2 combines with J gene TRBJ1-2; D remains ambiguous. The CDR3 is 14 amino acids. Germline V CDR1 and CDR2: SNHLY, FYNNEI. The germline V and J ends were trimmed by 7 bases and 6 bases, with 18 bases remaining between them.

This clonotype was counted ten times or more. The V gene is TRBV20-1, the J gene TRBJ2-1; TRBD2 matches 9 bases. This CDR3 contains 14 residues. The germline V gene encodes CDR1 DFQATT and CDR2 SNEGSKA (reference sequence). V dropped 5 bases and J dropped 7; count of bases not matched to a gene: 9. The CDR3 nucleotides read TGCAGTGCTGGCGGGGGGGCCGATAGGAATGAGCAGTTCTTC. It is translated as CSAGGGADRNEQFF.

This clonotype was seen ten or more times. V and J are TRBV5-5 and TRBJ2-5, with D maybe TRBD2 (5 bases). Germline V gene data show CDR1 as SGHKS and CDR2 as YYEKEE (reference sequence). The length of the CDR3 is 15 residues. Trimming stripped 3 bases from V and 11 bases from J, with 23 bases between. CDR3 residues: CASSSSYLGMREQYF. Written as DNA, the CDR3 is TGTGCCAGCAGCTCCTCTTATCTCGGGATGAGAGAGCAGTACTTC. Supplemented by reference TRBV5-5 and TRBJ2-5, the full variable domain reads DAGVTQSPTHLIKTRGQQVTLRCSPISGHKSVSWYQQVLGQGPQFIFQYYEKEERGRGNFPDRFSARQFPNYSSELNVNALLLGDSALYLCASSSSYLGMREQYFGPGTRLLVL.

V and J are TRBV6-2 or TRBV6-3 and TRBJ2-5, with D possibly called TRBD1 or TRBD2 (6 bases each). Germline CDR1 MNHEY, CDR2 SVGEGT. V was trimmed by 6 bases and J by 3 bases, leaving 14 bases between them. The CDR3 runs 14 residues. The CDR3 coding sequence is TGTGCCAGCAGCGACCGGAGGGGGGAAGAGACCCAGTACTTC. This translates into CASSDRRGEETQYF.

V is TRBV9 and J is TRBJ2-1; 10 nucleotides match TRBD2. This CDR3 is 16 amino acids long. V lost 3 bases to trimming and J lost 6 bases; unmatched junction nucleotides: 9. Germline CDR1 reads SGDLS; CDR2 reads YYNGEE. CDR3 in amino acids: CASSALSGRARNEQFF. CDR3 DNA sequence: TGTGCCAGCAGCGCTCTCAGCGGGAGGGCCCGCAATGAGCAGTTCTTC.

This clonotype was picked up many times. The chain employs TRBV5-1 and TRBJ2-7; maybe TRBD2 (6 bases). The CDR3 sequence is 14 residues long. V was shortened by 6 bases and J by 3 bases, with 16 bases between the two germline ends. Germline CDR1 and CDR2: SGHRS and YFSETQ. The CDR3 spells CASTPDGSSYEQYF. DNA for the CDR3: TGCGCCAGCACCCCTGACGGGAGCAGCTACGAGCAGTACTTC.

This clonotype was observed a few times. The chain links TRBV7-2 to TRBJ1-2; D perhaps matches TRBD1 (5 bases). Trimming removed 1 base at V and 8 bases at J, with 23 bases between. Germline V gene sequence: CDR1 SGHTA, CDR2 FQGNSA. The CDR3 has 17 residues. This chain's CDR3 is CASSLEFWGVLRQGYTF. The CDR3 DNA reads TGTGCCAGCAGCTTAGAGTTCTGGGGGGTTTTGAGGCAGGGCTACACCTTC.

The rearrangement links TRBV18 to TRBJ1-1; D not certain. Germline CDR1 reads KGHSH; CDR2 reads LQKENI. The CDR3 extends over 15 amino acids. Trimming took off 2 bases at V and 3 bases at J, with 13 bases between the two ends. The CDR3 region is CASSPRFPRDTEAFF. The CDR3 nucleotides are TGTGCCAGCTCACCAAGGTTCCCAAGGGACACTGAAGCTTTCTTT.

This clonotype was counted only a few times. V usage is TRBV4-3 and J usage is TRBJ2-7; tentative D call: TRBD2 (6 bases). Germline values: CDR1 LGHNA, CDR2 YSLEER. The CDR3 runs to 15 residues. The V end was cut by 0 bases, the J end by 4 bases, with 13 bases between. The CDR3 sequence: CASSQDESGVYEQYF. For the CDR3, the DNA is TGCGCCAGCAGCCAAGATGAATCGGGAGTTTACGAGCAGTACTTC.

This clonotype was seen only a few times. V is TRBV3-1 and J is TRBJ2-7, with D possibly being TRBD1 (6 bases). From germline, CDR1 is LGHDT and CDR2 YNNKEL (reference sequence). V gave up 0 bases and J gave up 2 bases, with 11 bases separating them. The CDR3 is 15 amino acids. The CDR3 sequence is CASSQEKTGTYEQYF. As DNA, the CDR3 is TGTGCCAGCAGCCAAGAGAAGACAGGAACCTACGAGCAGTACTTC.

This clonotype was recorded many times. The rearrangement links TRBV20-1 to TRBJ2-5; TRBD2 aligns across 7 bases. The length of the CDR3 is 13 residues. Germline V gene sequence: CDR1 DFQATT, CDR2 SNEGSKA (reference sequence). V lost 5 bases, J lost 5 bases, and 8 bases stayed unmatched. This chain's CDR3 is CSAGDEGGETQYF. DNA for the CDR3: TGCAGTGCTGGGGACGAGGGAGGGGAGACCCAGTACTTC.

This clonotype has more than one count but fewer than ten. V is TRBV7-9 and J is TRBJ2-5; no reliable D call. Germline loops: CDR1 SEHNR, CDR2 FQNEAQ (reference sequence). V was clipped by 7 bases and J by 1 base, with 10 bases between them. The CDR3 runs 13 residues. CDR3 amino acids: CASTSTAQETQYF. CDR3 coding DNA: TGTGCCAGCACGAGTACAGCCCAAGAGACCCAGTACTTC.

Many counts were recorded for this clonotype. V is TRBV5-1 and J is TRBJ2-7, with D unresolved. The V gene's germline CDR1 is SGHRS and CDR2 YFSETQ. The CDR3 loop spans 13 amino acids. Trimming took 0 bases from V and 3 from J, leaving 7 bases between them. CDR3 residues: CASSLDGIYEQYF. CDR3 coding DNA: TGCGCCAGCAGCTTGGACGGCATCTACGAGCAGTACTTC.

Only a few counts were recorded for this clonotype. The chain uses TRBV28 and TRBJ1-2; D may be TRBD1 (5 bases). The germline V and J ends were trimmed by 2 bases and 8 bases, with 18 bases remaining between them. Germline assignment: CDR1 MDHEN and CDR2 SYDVKM. This CDR3 has 15 residues. The CDR3 protein is CASSLVNQGQGGYTF. The CDR3 nucleotides are TGTGCCAGCAGTTTAGTTAACCAGGGTCAAGGAGGCTACACCTTC.

CDR3 sequence (DNA): TGTGCCAGCAGCTTAGGGATCCCGGGGGTTCGGGGGCGAAACACTGAAGCTTTCTTT. The encoded protein is CASSLGIPGVRGRNTEAFF. This chain joins TRBV7-2 and TRBJ1-1, with a tentative D call TRBD1 (6 bases). The CDR3 is made up of 19 amino acids. The germline V and J ends were trimmed by 1 base and 2 bases, with 23 bases remaining between them. In germline, CDR1 is SGHTA, CDR2 FQGNSA.

This clonotype was seen a few times. The chain recombines TRBV20-1 with TRBJ2-1; D tentatively reads TRBD1 or TRBD2 (5 bases each). Germline-derived CDR1 and CDR2 are DFQATT and SNEGSKA (reference sequence). This CDR3 has 13 amino acids. V was shortened by 1 base and J by 6 bases, with 10 bases between the two germline ends. As DNA, the CDR3 is TGCAGTGCTAGAGGGGACGGAATCAATGAGCAGTTCTTC. It encodes CSARGDGINEQFF.

The table lists this clonotype with a few counts. The chain employs TRBV5-1 and TRBJ2-6; D unclear. Deletions cut 5 bases from V and 0 bases from J, with 6 bases between. CDR3 size: 14 residues. Per the germline V gene, CDR1 is SGHRS and CDR2 is YFSETQ. DNA of the CDR3: TGCGCCAGCAGATACAGCTCTGGGGCCAACGTCCTGACTTTC. As protein: CASRYSSGANVLTF.

On this clonotype itself: A read error may account for a junction end that differs from germline. As DNA, the CDR3 is TGTGCCAGCAGCGCGGACCGGGGAGGAGAGTCCCAGTACTTC. Its translation is CASSADRGGESQYF. The genes are TRBV7-2 and TRBJ2-5; D perhaps matches TRBD2 (6 bases). The CDR3 contains 14 residues. Germline CDR1 and CDR2: SGHTA and FQGNSA.

The gene calls are TRBV3-1 and TRBJ1-2; 8 nucleotides match TRBD1. Per the germline V gene, CDR1 is LGHDT and CDR2 is YNNKEL (reference sequence). CDR3 length: 16 residues. Trimming removed 6 bases from V and 0 bases from J; junction bases left unmatched: 9. CDR3 coding DNA: TGTGCCAGCAGGTCGCGCGGGACAGGATCTAACTATGGCTACACCTTC. Protein product: CASRSRGTGSNYGYTF.

There are a few counts of this clonotype. The chain carries TRBV29-1 and TRBJ1-1, with D perhaps matching TRBD1 (5 bases). The germline V and J ends were trimmed by 6 bases and 0 bases, with 14 bases remaining between them. CDR1 and CDR2 (germline): SQVTM, ANQGSEA. This CDR3 is 14 amino acids long. This CDR3 reads CSVPKTALNTEAFF. The CDR3 bases are TGCAGCGTACCAAAGACAGCTTTGAACACTGAAGCTTTCTTT.

The chain joins TRBV7-6 to TRBJ2-3; D perhaps matches TRBD1 (5 bases). This CDR3 contains 14 residues. Trimming shortened V by 4 bases and J by 4 bases, and 12 bases separated the two germline ends. Germline V gene lookup returns CDR1 SGHVS and CDR2 FNYEAQ. CDR3 sequence: CASSSRRAPDTQYF. Here the CDR3 DNA reads TGTGCCAGCAGCTCCCGCAGGGCCCCAGATACGCAGTATTTT.

The CDR3 here is CASAPRLAGGFNEQFF. In DNA, the CDR3 is TGTGCCAGCGCACCTAGACTAGCGGGGGGGTTCAATGAGCAGTTCTTC. V is TRBV7-3 and J is TRBJ2-1, with 14 bases aligning to TRBD2. Germline CDR1 reads SGHTA; CDR2 reads FQGTGA. The ends lost 8 bases at V and 6 bases at J; junction bases unmatched: 9. This CDR3 is 16 amino acids long.